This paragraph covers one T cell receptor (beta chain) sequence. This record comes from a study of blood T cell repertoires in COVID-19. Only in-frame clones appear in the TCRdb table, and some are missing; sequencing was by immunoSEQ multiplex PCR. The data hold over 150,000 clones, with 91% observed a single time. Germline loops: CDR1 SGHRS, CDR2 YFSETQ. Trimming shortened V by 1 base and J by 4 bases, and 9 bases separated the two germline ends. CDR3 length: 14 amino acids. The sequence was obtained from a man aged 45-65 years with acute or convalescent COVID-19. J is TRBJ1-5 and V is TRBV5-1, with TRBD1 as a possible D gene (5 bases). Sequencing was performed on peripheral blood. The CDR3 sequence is CASSLRAGNQPQHF. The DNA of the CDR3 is TGCGCCAGCAGCTTGAGAGCAGGGAATCAGCCCCAGCATTTT.